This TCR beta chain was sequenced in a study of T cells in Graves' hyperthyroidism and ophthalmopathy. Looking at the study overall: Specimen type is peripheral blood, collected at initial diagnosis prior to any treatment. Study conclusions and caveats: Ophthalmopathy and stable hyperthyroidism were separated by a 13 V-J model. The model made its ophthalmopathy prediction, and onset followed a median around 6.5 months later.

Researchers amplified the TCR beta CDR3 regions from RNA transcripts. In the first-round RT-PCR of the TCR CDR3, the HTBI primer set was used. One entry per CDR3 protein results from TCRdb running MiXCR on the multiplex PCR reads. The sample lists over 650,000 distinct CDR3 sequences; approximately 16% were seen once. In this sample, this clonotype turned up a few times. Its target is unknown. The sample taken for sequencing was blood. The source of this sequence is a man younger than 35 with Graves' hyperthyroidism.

The CDR3 protein is CASSPRDRGWGYGYTF. The DNA for the CDR3 is TGTGCCAGCAGCCCCCGGGACAGGGGTTGGGGCTATGGCTACACCTTC. The chain employs TRBV7-2 and TRBJ1-2; 10 bases agree with TRBD1. Per germline, CDR1 SGHTA and CDR2 FQGNSA. This CDR3 region has 16 residues. V lost 5 bases to trimming and J lost 4 bases; unmatched junction nucleotides: 10.